One and the same sample provided the 15 T cell receptor beta chains below, sequenced in a study. This table comes from immunoSEQ multiplex PCR, and its TCRdb copy is limited to in-frame clones, with some not included. The sample gives around 49,000 clones, 80% to 95% of which show up once; about 11% is in the top ten. Sequencing used PBMCs. The origin of the receptors is a man in his forties or fifties with rheumatoid arthritis.

The V call is TRBV3-1 (or the pseudogene TRBV3-2), the J call TRBJ2-5; D not certain. The CDR3 is made up of 11 amino acids. CDR1 and CDR2 from the germline V gene are LGHDT and YNNKEL (reference sequence). V was pared by 4 bases and J by 4 bases, with 4 bases between. Written as DNA, the CDR3 is TGTGCCAGCAGCCGTGGAGAGACCCAGTACTTC. Translation: CASSRGETQYF.

This rearrangement joins TRBV6-2 or TRBV6-3 to TRBJ2-1; D uncertain. The CDR3 has 17 residues. Germline V gives CDR1 MNHEY, CDR2 SVGEGT. V was cut by 2 bases and J by 0 bases, with 14 bases left in between. CDR3 loop: CASSYPTRWSSYNEQFF. The CDR3 DNA sequence: TGTGCCAGCAGTTACCCAACACGCTGGAGCTCCTACAATGAGCAGTTCTTC.

V and J are TRBV9 and TRBJ1-4; D call uncertain. The CDR3 is 15 amino acids. The V gene's germline CDR1 is SGDLS and CDR2 YYNGEE. Trimming stripped 0 bases from V and 1 base from J, with 7 bases between. The CDR3 nucleotides are TGTGCCAGCAGCGTAGATGGACTAACTAATGAAAAACTGTTTTTT. It is translated as CASSVDGLTNEKLFF.

The J gene is TRBJ1-5, the V gene TRBV6-2 or TRBV6-3; D gene unclear. Germline V lookup: CDR1 MNHEY, CDR2 SVGEGT. The CDR3 contains 17 residues. V shed 2 bases and J shed 0 bases, with 14 bases lying between them. In nucleotides, the CDR3 is TGTGCCAGCAGTTACAATGGCGAGGCTTATAGCAATCAGCCCCAGCATTTT. Its protein product is CASSYNGEAYSNQPQHF.

The chain uses TRBV5-1 and TRBJ1-6; D unclear. Per the germline V gene, CDR1 is SGHRS and CDR2 is YFSETQ. V was clipped by 4 bases and J by 10 bases, with 9 bases between them. The CDR3 runs to 12 residues. CDR3 nucleotides: TGCGCCAGCAGCCTGGGAGGATCACCCCTCCACTTT. Amino acids: CASSLGGSPLHF.

The rearrangement links TRBV19 to TRBJ2-3; possible D gene TRBD2, 5 bases. The CDR3 loop spans 13 amino acids. V was clipped by 7 bases and J by 3 bases, with 11 bases between them. Germline V gene lookup returns CDR1 LNHDA and CDR2 SQIVND (reference sequence). In nucleotides, the CDR3 is TGTGCCAGTAACCGGGGTCGGACAGATACGCAGTATTTT. Translated: CASNRGRTDTQYF.

The chain carries TRBV18 and TRBJ2-1, with D possibly called TRBD1 or TRBD2 (5 bases each). V was shortened by 0 bases and J by 5 bases, with 11 bases between the two germline ends. This CDR3 has 15 amino acids. Germline V CDR1 and CDR2: KGHSH, LQKENI. This CDR3 is CASSPPGRVNNEQFF. The CDR3 region has the DNA TGTGCCAGCTCACCACCGGGACGGGTCAACAATGAGCAGTTCTTC. The full variable domain, with the rest looked up from reference TRBV18 and TRBJ2-1, is NAGVMQNPRHLVRRRGQEARLRCSPMKGHSHVYWYRQLPEEGLKFMVYLQKENIIDESGMPKERFSAEFPKEGPSILRIQQVVRGDSAAYFCASSPPGRVNNEQFFGPGTRLTVL.

The chain recombines TRBV5-1 with TRBJ2-1; 8 bases agree with TRBD2. CDR3 length: 14 amino acids. V shed 4 bases and J 5 bases; nucleotides not matched to a gene: 5. Germline V lookup: CDR1 SGHRS, CDR2 YFSETQ. Here the CDR3 DNA reads TGCGCCAGCAGCGGGGGACTAGGCCACAATGAGCAGTTCTTC. Its protein product is CASSGGLGHNEQFF.

This clone is a singleton in its sample. The chain couples TRBV7-2 to TRBJ2-1; 12 bases align to TRBD2. The germline CDR1 and CDR2 sequences are SGHTA and FQGNSA. This CDR3 spans 17 amino acids. Trimming at V came to 5 bases and at J to 0 bases, leaving 5 bases not matched to a gene. In nucleotides, the CDR3 is TGTGCCAGCAGCACCCCGACTAGCGGGAGCTCCTACAATGAGCAGTTCTTC. It codes for CASSTPTSGSSYNEQFF. The complete variable domain, with remaining parts taken from reference TRBV7-2 and TRBJ2-1, reads GAGVSQSPSNKVTEKGKDVELRCDPISGHTALYWYRQSLGQGLEFLIYFQGNSAPDKSGLPSDRFSAERTGGSVSTLTIQRTQQEDSAVYLCASSTPTSGSSYNEQFFGPGTRLTVL.

The V call is TRBV28, the J call TRBJ1-1, with D perhaps TRBD1 (6 bases). Trimming removed 8 bases from V and 4 bases from J, with 17 bases in between. The CDR3 has 14 residues. Looked up from germline, CDR1 is MDHEN and CDR2 is SYDVKM. CDR3: CASLPGADATEAFF. For the CDR3, the DNA is TGTGCCAGCCTTCCGGGGGCGGATGCCACTGAAGCTTTCTTT.

Here the CDR3 DNA reads TGTGCCAGCAGGGAAACAGGGGGCCCTGTTAAGAAGCAGTACTTC. Its protein is CASRETGGPVKKQYF. The chain is built from TRBV5-6 and TRBJ2-7; 9 nucleotides line up with TRBD1. This CDR3 comprises 15 residues. The germline V gene encodes CDR1 SGHDT and CDR2 YYEEEE. Trimming took 5 bases from V and 8 from J; bases not matched to a gene: 14.

For this clone: Other nucleotide sequences from this sample produce the same CDR3. The rearrangement joins TRBV5-1 to TRBJ2-7; D is undetermined. Deletions cut 0 bases from V and 2 bases from J, with 9 bases between. The germline CDR1 and CDR2 sequences are SGHRS and YFSETQ. This CDR3 contains 14 residues. The CDR3 DNA reads as TGCGCCAGCAGCTTGGAAGGCAGTCCCTACGAGCAGTACTTC. It is translated as CASSLEGSPYEQYF.

In nucleotides, the CDR3 is TGTGCCAGCAGCTTAGCAAGGGGTCCCACTAGAAATGAGCAGTTCTTC. As protein: CASSLARGPTRNEQFF. The rearrangement joins TRBV7-2 to TRBJ2-1; D could derive from TRBD1 or TRBD2 (5 bases each). Per the germline V gene, CDR1 is SGHTA and CDR2 is FQGNSA. V lost 0 bases and J lost 7, with 16 bases in between. This CDR3 has 16 amino acids.

The rearrangement joins TRBV27 to TRBJ2-2; D ambiguous. The CDR3 sequence is 15 residues long. Germline V lookup: CDR1 MNHEY, CDR2 SMNVEV (reference sequence). V lost 4 bases, J lost 1 base, and 10 bases lay in between. CDR3 region: CASSWEGMNTGELFF. CDR3 bases: TGTGCCAGCAGTTGGGAAGGGATGAACACCGGGGAGCTGTTTTTT.

By sample fraction, this clone is large. The chain uses TRBV5-6 and TRBJ2-1; no reliable D call. The length of the CDR3 is 17 residues. The ends were cut back, 0 bases at V and 0 bases at J, with 13 bases in the middle. Per germline, CDR1 SGHDT and CDR2 YYEEEE. The CDR3 DNA reads as TGTGCCAGCAGCTTGGATCTATCGTGGTACTCCTACAATGAGCAGTTCTTC. Protein product: CASSLDLSWYSYNEQFF.